This entry concerns a single T cell receptor beta chain. This clone was detected only a few times. Its antigen is still unknown. Per-base qualities were not stored, and no clone one base away is much larger. Participants in the prospective study were enrolled through a virtual design, were aged about 18 to 90 years, and lived in roughly 26 United States geographic areas. In the prospective study, participants were assigned to cohorts based on the clinical history participants reported in a screening survey and a study questionnaire. Mobile phlebotomists in the prospective study collected whole blood, serum and a nasopharyngeal or oropharyngeal swab from every participant. Additional blood draws and questionnaires over an approximately 2-month period could optionally be provided by prospective study participants. Before DNA extraction, blood samples from the prospective study were shipped at room temperature or frozen.

This entry belongs to a study of blood T cell repertoires in COVID-19 (TCRdb year 2020). As for the study more broadly: Samples covering the acute and convalescent phases of COVID-19 were provided by collaborators in the United States, Italy and Spain. The prospective study material was composed of cDNA or gDNA derived from T cells, B-cell-depleted T cells, or PBMCs. Subjects who had been exposed to COVID-19, were actively infected with it, or had recovered from it provided the deeply sampled blood TCRbeta repertoires that made up the dataset. The repertoires were released in a freely available public database intended as a resource for research on the immune response to SARS-CoV-2. The samples were drawn from the first 160 participants of the ongoing ImmuneRACE study and from 1,254 subjects provided by 6 global collaborators. Sample metadata almost always included a de-identified subject ID, COVID-19 status, age in years and sex. HLA class I and class II types, where available, came from metadata supplied by the sample provider rather than from assay-based typing.

TCRbeta CDR3 regions were amplified from genomic DNA using the immunoSEQ Assay, a bias-controlled multiplex PCR. The authors' analysis ran thus. The number of nucleated cells in each sample was estimated from the amplification of reference gene primers within the assay. To quantify the absolute abundance of each unique TCRbeta CDR3 rearrangement, sequence reads were collapsed and filtered. Productive Simpson clonality was computed per sample as the square root of Simpson's diversity index over productive rearrangements. In TCRdb, the immuneACCESS table is reduced to in-frame sequences with V and J assigned. These tables do not hold every clone; where another copy was compared, an unresolved V gene accounts for under half, and the others remain unexplained. D and trimming were read from the DNA, whereas the V and J calls and clone size are those reported in that table. This sample gives under 350,000 clones in total; 65% to 90% of them show up just once. The ten largest make up approximately 4% of the sample.

The germline V gene (reference sequence) sets CDR1 to MNHEY and CDR2 to SMNVEV. Deletion took 7 bases off V and 5 bases off J, with a span of 17 bases between the germline ends. The CDR3 runs 15 amino acids, cysteine and phenylalanine included. The entry retains the CDR3 DNA only, 45 bases that are in frame from base 1. What the study reported, not specific to this receptor: The amount of clinical and demographic metadata varied by source and participant and was provided uncurated.

The sample comprised PBMCs or T cells enriched from blood (not recorded which). The V and J genes are TRBV27 and TRBJ2-2; perhaps TRBD1 is the D gene, with 6 bases matching. The source is a woman in her thirties or forties with acute COVID-19. The DNA reads TGTGCCAGCAAATGGACAGTCGATCATACCGGGGAGCTGTTTTTT. Translation gives CASKWTVDHTGELFF.